The 26 T cell receptor beta chains given below trace back to one sample, sequenced in a study of PD-1 blockade in mismatch repair-deficient tumors. TCRdb's copy holds only in-frame clones and misses some; the assay was immunoSEQ multiplex PCR. The data show under 50,000 clones, 77% seen once. The sample was PBMCs, taken before pembrolizumab treatment. These receptors were obtained from an adult with mismatch repair-deficient cancer.

This chain links TRBV2 with TRBJ2-7; D is possibly TRBD1 or TRBD2 (5 bases each). Germline values: CDR1 SNHLY, CDR2 FYNNEI. This CDR3 region has 13 residues. The V and J ends lost 7 bases and 3 bases respectively, with 13 bases between them. The CDR3 reads CASTGDGYYEQYF. The CDR3, as DNA: TGTGCCAGCACCGGGGACGGGTACTACGAGCAGTACTTC. Using reference TRBV2 and TRBJ2-7 for the parts outside the CDR3, the full variable domain is EPEVTQTPSHQVTQMGQEVILRCVPISNHLYFYWYRQILGQKVEFLVSFYNNEISEKSEIFDDQFSVERPDGSNFTLKIRSTKLEDSAMYFCASTGDGYYEQYFGPGTRLTVT.

This clone appeared a single time. A read error may produce the germline difference seen at one junction end. This rearrangement joins TRBV7-7 to TRBJ2-5, with D perhaps matching TRBD2 (5 bases). There are 17 residues in the CDR3. Germline CDR1 reads SSHAT; CDR2 reads FNYEAQ (reference sequence). CDR3 amino acids: CASSLEVAREYQETQYF. CDR3 DNA: TGTGCTAGCAGCTTAGAGGTAGCGAGAGAGTACCAAGAGACCCAGTACTTC.

The chain combines TRBV7-2 with TRBJ1-3; no firm D call. Germline lookup yields CDR1 SGHTA and CDR2 FQGNSA. This CDR3 is 14 amino acids long. V was pared by 5 bases and J by 0 bases, with 8 bases between. The CDR3, as DNA: TGTGCCAGCAGCATTAGGGACTCTGGAAACACCATATATTTT. Amino acids: CASSIRDSGNTIYF.

The rearrangement links TRBV19 to TRBJ1-5; D gene uncertain. Trimming pared 0 bases from V and 7 bases from J, leaving 10 bases between. The CDR3 has 14 amino acids. Per germline, CDR1 LNHDA and CDR2 SQIVND (reference sequence). The CDR3 loop is CASSIDPGSQPQHF. For the CDR3, the DNA is TGTGCCAGTAGTATAGACCCGGGGAGCCAGCCCCAGCATTTT.

This rearrangement joins TRBV14 to TRBJ1-1; 10 bases are a match to TRBD1. V lost 1 base and J lost 4; bases outside the gene matches: 6. Germline CDR1 reads SGHDN; CDR2 reads FVKESK. This CDR3 is built from 16 residues. CDR3 sequence: CASSQVPGQGPTEAFF. Written as DNA, the CDR3 is TGTGCCAGCAGCCAAGTCCCGGGACAGGGGCCCACTGAAGCTTTCTTT.

The V and J genes are TRBV5-4 and TRBJ2-2; 7 bases align to TRBD2. Unmatched junction bases numbered 10, after V lost 7 bases and J lost 4 bases. The V gene's germline CDR1 is SGHNT and CDR2 YYREEE (reference sequence). The CDR3 runs 15 residues. The CDR3 loop reads CASRAGNVGTGELFF. Written as DNA, the CDR3 is TGTGCCAGCCGAGCGGGGAACGTTGGCACCGGGGAGCTGTTTTTT.

The V gene is TRBV7-9, the J gene TRBJ1-5; possibly TRBD1 for D (5 bases). Deletions cut 1 base from V and 6 bases from J, with 13 bases between. Germline V gene sequence: CDR1 SEHNR, CDR2 FQNEAQ (reference sequence). This CDR3 region has 15 residues. The CDR3 nucleotides are TGTGCCAGCAGCTTAGACGGGGGGGTGGGTCAGCCCCAGCATTTT. This sequence encodes CASSLDGGVGQPQHF.

The chain couples TRBV9 to TRBJ1-1; D gene unclear. CDR1 and CDR2 (germline): SGDLS, YYNGEE. V was trimmed by 6 bases and J by 6 bases, leaving 12 bases between them. This CDR3 has 12 amino acids. The CDR3 nucleotides read TGTGCCAGCATAGGACCCGTTGCTGAAGCTTTCTTT. Protein sequence: CASIGPVAEAFF.

This clone appeared once. The rearrangement uses TRBV27 and TRBJ2-2; D is undetermined. This CDR3 contains 16 residues. Per the germline V gene, CDR1 is MNHEY and CDR2 is SMNVEV (reference sequence). The V end lost 1 base, the J end lost 1 base, and 10 bases lay between the germline ends. CDR3 nucleotide sequence: TGTGCCAGCAGTTTATGGAAGGCCTTGAACACCGGGGAGCTGTTTTTT. This codes for CASSLWKALNTGELFF.

V and J are TRBV7-3 and TRBJ2-7; 12 bases match TRBD2. There are 18 residues in the CDR3. J lost 7 bases, V lost 4 bases, and 17 bases had no gene match. Germline loops: CDR1 SGHTA, CDR2 FQGTGA. CDR3 nucleotides: TGTGCCAGCAGCTGTAGACTAGCGGGAGTACCCCCAGGGTGGGAGCAGTACTTC. This translates into CASSCRLAGVPPGWEQYF.

This chain uses TRBV6-6 with TRBJ2-1; D remains unclear. Germline lookup yields CDR1 MNHNY and CDR2 SVGAGI (reference sequence). This CDR3 has 12 residues. Trimming cost V 2 bases and J 10 bases, with 9 bases left between them. The CDR3 nucleotides read TGTGCCAGCAGTTACACAGTCGTGGAGCAGTTCTTC. It codes for CASSYTVVEQFF.

This clone occurred a few times. The chain joins TRBV19 to TRBJ2-2, with D unclear. Germline assignment: CDR1 LNHDA and CDR2 SQIVND (reference sequence). The CDR3 is 11 residues long. Trimming shortened V by 3 bases and J by 8 bases, and 4 bases separated the two germline ends. The CDR3 here is CASSMSGELFF. As DNA, the CDR3 is TGTGCCAGTAGTATGTCTGGGGAGCTGTTTTTT. The variable domain in full, with the rest retrieved from reference TRBV19 and TRBJ2-2, is DGGITQSPKYLFRKEGQNVTLSCEQNLNHDAMYWYRQDPGQGLRLIYYSQIVNDFQKGDIAEGYSVSREKKESFPLTVTSAQKNPTAFYLCASSMSGELFFGEGSRLTVL.

This sequence joins TRBV6-1 and TRBJ2-7; 11 nucleotides line up with TRBD1. The CDR3 is 15 residues long. J gave up 3 bases and V 6 bases, and 7 bases lay outside the gene matches. In germline, CDR1 is MNHNS, CDR2 SASEGT. In DNA, the CDR3 is TGTGCCAGCAGCCATCCGGGACAGGGGGACTACGAGCAGTACTTC. Translated, it gives CASSHPGQGDYEQYF.

V gene TRBV9 combines with J gene TRBJ1-1; tentative D call: TRBD1 (6 bases). V was shortened by 4 bases and J by 0 bases, with 10 bases between the two germline ends. The CDR3 has 14 amino acids. From germline, CDR1 is SGDLS and CDR2 YYNGEE. CDR3 sequence (DNA): TGTGCCAGCAGCCCGACAGGAGTGAACACTGAAGCTTTCTTT. The encoded protein is CASSPTGVNTEAFF.

The chain has TRBV4-2 and TRBJ2-7; no clear D gene. CDR3 length: 14 amino acids. Trimming stripped 5 bases from V and 0 bases from J, with 11 bases between. Germline loops: CDR1 LGHNA, CDR2 YNFKEQ. DNA of the CDR3: TGTGCCAGCAGCATTACAGTGAGCTCCTACGAGCAGTACTTC. Translating it yields CASSITVSSYEQYF.

The V and J genes are TRBV19 and TRBJ1-1; 9 positions match TRBD1. Germline assignment: CDR1 LNHDA and CDR2 SQIVND (reference sequence). This CDR3 is built from 12 residues. The V gene end was trimmed by 10 bases and the J gene end by 3 bases; junction bases not matched to a gene: 3. DNA of the CDR3: TGTGCCACAACAGGGGGCTACACTGAAGCTTTCTTT. Translating it yields CATTGGYTEAFF.

The CDR3: CASSQTSGRMKETQYF. The CDR3 region has the DNA TGTGCCAGCAGCCAGACTAGCGGGAGAATGAAAGAGACCCAGTACTTC. The gene calls are TRBV7-2 and TRBJ2-5, with 12 bases that match TRBD2. V lost 5 bases to trimming and J lost 3 bases; unmatched junction nucleotides: 7. There are 16 residues in the CDR3. The V gene's germline CDR1 is SGHTA and CDR2 FQGNSA. The full variable domain, rest sourced from reference TRBV7-2 and TRBJ2-5, is GAGVSQSPSNKVTEKGKDVELRCDPISGHTALYWYRQSLGQGLEFLIYFQGNSAPDKSGLPSDRFSAERTGGSVSTLTIQRTQQEDSAVYLCASSQTSGRMKETQYFGPGTRLLVL.

Here the CDR3 DNA reads TGTGCCAGCTCTCCCGGGGACAGAACCTATGGCTACACCTTC. Its protein product is CASSPGDRTYGYTF. The chain recombines TRBV18 with TRBJ1-2; 7 nucleotides align to TRBD1. Germline V gene data show CDR1 as KGHSH and CDR2 as LQKENI. The ends lost 6 bases at V and 4 bases at J; junction bases unmatched: 8. The CDR3 is 14 amino acids.

This sequence joins TRBV11-2 and TRBJ2-4; 8 positions match TRBD2. J was trimmed by 0 bases and V by 1 base; bases with no gene match: 11. The CDR3 is 19 residues long. Germline lookup yields CDR1 SGHAT and CDR2 FQNNGV. The CDR3 DNA is TGTGCCAGCAGCTTAGTAAGTCGAGCGGGAGTCTTAGCCAAAAACATTCAGTACTTC. This translates into CASSLVSRAGVLAKNIQYF.

This rearrangement joins TRBV7-3 to TRBJ2-1; 10 nucleotides agree with TRBD1. Germline lookup yields CDR1 SGHTA and CDR2 FQGTGA. This CDR3 has 15 residues. The V and J ends lost 5 bases and 8 bases, in that order; junction bases with no gene match: 9. Written as DNA, the CDR3 is TGTGCCAGCAGCCTTCGACAGGGGGCAGTGTATGAGCAGTTCTTC. This gives the protein CASSLRQGAVYEQFF.

This sequence joins TRBV15 and TRBJ1-2, with D unresolved. Trimming shortened V by 0 bases and J by 4 bases, and 9 bases separated the two germline ends. The CDR3 length is 14 residues. Germline CDR1 LNHNV, CDR2 YYDKDF (reference sequence). In nucleotides, the CDR3 is TGTGCCACCAGCAGAGAGGGGTTTGGCTATGGCTACACCTTC. The encoded protein is CATSREGFGYGYTF.

This clone occurred a few times. J is TRBJ2-7 and V is TRBV7-9; possibly TRBD1 or TRBD2 for D (6 bases each). The V and J ends lost 5 bases and 7 bases respectively, with 12 bases between them. The CDR3 loop spans 12 amino acids. Germline assignment: CDR1 SEHNR and CDR2 FQNEAQ (reference sequence). The CDR3 here is CASSPQGREQYF. The CDR3 nucleotides are TGTGCCAGCAGCCCCCAGGGGAGGGAGCAGTACTTC.

This clone was observed a handful of times. The chain recombines TRBV7-3 with TRBJ2-3; 7 bases line up with TRBD2. Germline V CDR1 and CDR2: SGHTA, FQGTGA. V was pared by 0 bases and J by 5 bases, with 5 bases of the junction left unmatched. The length of the CDR3 is 15 residues. The CDR3 here is CASSLTGGRKDTQYF. The CDR3 DNA follows: TGTGCCAGCAGCTTAACGGGAGGGCGAAAAGATACGCAGTATTTT.

This chain connects TRBV5-1 to TRBJ2-5, with 7 bases matching TRBD1. Losses at the gene ends were 0 bases for V and 1 base for J; bases not matched to a gene: 6. CDR3 length equals 16 residues. CDR1 SGHRS and CDR2 YFSETQ come from the germline V gene. The CDR3 is CASSLDPGTAQETQYF. In nucleotides, the CDR3 is TGCGCCAGCAGCTTGGATCCCGGGACAGCCCAAGAGACCCAGTACTTC.

There are a few counts of this clone. This chain links TRBV19 with TRBJ2-2; D gene unclear. The V gene lost 7 bases and the J gene lost 4 bases, with 4 bases spanning the gap. Germline-derived CDR1 and CDR2 are LNHDA and SQIVND (reference sequence). This CDR3 spans 11 amino acids. CDR3 in DNA: TGTGCCAGTACACGCACCGGGGAGCTGTTTTTT. This sequence encodes CASTRTGELFF.

As for this clone: At one boundary the junction diverges from the germline segment, which might be a read error. The chain is built from TRBV7-7 and TRBJ2-5, with TRBD1 matching over 7 bases. Germline V gives CDR1 SSHAT, CDR2 FNYEAQ (reference sequence). The CDR3 contains 13 residues. CDR3 DNA sequence: TGTGCTAGCAGCTTAGACAGGGAAGAGACCCAGTACTTC. It specifies CASSLDREETQYF.